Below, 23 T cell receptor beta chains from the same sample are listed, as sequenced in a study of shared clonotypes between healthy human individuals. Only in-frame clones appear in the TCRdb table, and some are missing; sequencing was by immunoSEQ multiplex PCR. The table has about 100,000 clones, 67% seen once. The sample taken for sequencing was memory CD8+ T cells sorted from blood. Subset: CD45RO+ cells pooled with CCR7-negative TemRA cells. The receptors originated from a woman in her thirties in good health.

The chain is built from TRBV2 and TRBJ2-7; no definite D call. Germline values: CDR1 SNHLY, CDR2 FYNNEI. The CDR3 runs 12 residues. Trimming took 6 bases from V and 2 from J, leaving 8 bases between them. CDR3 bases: TGTGCCAGCAGGATAACTGCCTACGAGCAGTACTTC. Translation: CASRITAYEQYF. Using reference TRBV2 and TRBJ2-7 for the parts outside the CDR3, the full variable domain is EPEVTQTPSHQVTQMGQEVILRCVPISNHLYFYWYRQILGQKVEFLVSFYNNEISEKSEIFDDQFSVERPDGSNFTLKIRSTKLEDSAMYFCASRITAYEQYFGPGTRLTVT.

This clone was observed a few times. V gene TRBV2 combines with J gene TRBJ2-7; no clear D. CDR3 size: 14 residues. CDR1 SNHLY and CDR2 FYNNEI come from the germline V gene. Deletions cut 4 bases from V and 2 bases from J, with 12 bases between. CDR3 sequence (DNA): TGTGCCAGCAGTGCCGCGGTAGCAGCCTACGAGCAGTACTTC. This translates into CASSAAVAAYEQYF.

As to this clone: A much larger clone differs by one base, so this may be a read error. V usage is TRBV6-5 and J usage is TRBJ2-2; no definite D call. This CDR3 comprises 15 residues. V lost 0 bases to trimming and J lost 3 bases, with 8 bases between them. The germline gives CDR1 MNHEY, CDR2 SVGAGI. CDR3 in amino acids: CASSYSKSHTGELFF. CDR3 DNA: TGTGCCAGCAGTTACTCGAAGTCCCACACCGGGGAGCTGTTTTTT.

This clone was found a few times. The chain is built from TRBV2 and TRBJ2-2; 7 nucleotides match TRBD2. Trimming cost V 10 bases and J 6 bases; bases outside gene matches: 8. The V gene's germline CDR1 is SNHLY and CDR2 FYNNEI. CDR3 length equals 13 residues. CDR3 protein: CATGREAAGELFF. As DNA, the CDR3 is TGTGCCACTGGCCGGGAGGCCGCCGGGGAGCTGTTTTTT.

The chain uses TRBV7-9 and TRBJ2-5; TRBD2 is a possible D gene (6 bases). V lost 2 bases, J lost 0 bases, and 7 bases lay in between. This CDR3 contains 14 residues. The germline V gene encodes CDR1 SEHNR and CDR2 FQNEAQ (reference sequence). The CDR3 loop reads CASSLRDYQETQYF. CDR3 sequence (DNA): TGTGCCAGCAGCTTAAGGGACTACCAAGAGACCCAGTACTTC.

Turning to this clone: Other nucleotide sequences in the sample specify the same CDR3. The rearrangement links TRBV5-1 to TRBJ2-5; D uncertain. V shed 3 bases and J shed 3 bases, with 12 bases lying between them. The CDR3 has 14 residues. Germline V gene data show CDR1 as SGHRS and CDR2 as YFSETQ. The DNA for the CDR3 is TGCGCCAGCAGCTCGGGCCAGCAAGAAGAGACCCAGTACTTC. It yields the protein CASSSGQQEETQYF. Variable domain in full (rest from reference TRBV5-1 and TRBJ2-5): KAGVTQTPRYLIKTRGQQVTLSCSPISGHRSVSWYQQTPGQGLQFLFEYFSETQRNKGNFPGRFSGRQFSNSRSEMNVSTLELGDSALYLCASSSGQQEETQYFGPGTRLLVL.

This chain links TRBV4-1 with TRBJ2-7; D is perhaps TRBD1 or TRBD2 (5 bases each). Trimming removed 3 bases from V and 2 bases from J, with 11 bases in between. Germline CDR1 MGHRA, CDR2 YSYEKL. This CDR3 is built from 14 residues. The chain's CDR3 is CASSQRDQAYEQYF. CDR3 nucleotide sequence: TGCGCCAGCAGCCAGAGGGACCAGGCCTACGAGCAGTACTTC.

The CDR3 reads CASTLHRVSNQPQHF. The DNA of the CDR3 is TGTGCCAGCACCCTCCACAGAGTTTCCAATCAGCCCCAGCATTTT. This chain uses TRBV2 with TRBJ1-5; D is unclear. The CDR3 length is 15 residues. The ends were cut back, 7 bases at V and 3 bases at J, with 16 bases in the middle. CDR1 and CDR2 (germline): SNHLY, FYNNEI.

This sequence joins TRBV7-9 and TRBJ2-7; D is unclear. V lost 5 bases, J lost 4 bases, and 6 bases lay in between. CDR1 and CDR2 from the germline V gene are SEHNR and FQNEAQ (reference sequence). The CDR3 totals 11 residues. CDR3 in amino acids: CASSRQYEQYF. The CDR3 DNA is TGTGCCAGCAGCCGGCAATACGAGCAGTACTTC.

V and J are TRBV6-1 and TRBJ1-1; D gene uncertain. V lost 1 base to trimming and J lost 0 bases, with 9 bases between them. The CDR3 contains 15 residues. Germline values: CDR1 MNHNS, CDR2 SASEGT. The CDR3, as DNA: TGTGCCAGCAGTGAAGATGCGGTTTTGAACACTGAAGCTTTCTTT. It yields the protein CASSEDAVLNTEAFF.

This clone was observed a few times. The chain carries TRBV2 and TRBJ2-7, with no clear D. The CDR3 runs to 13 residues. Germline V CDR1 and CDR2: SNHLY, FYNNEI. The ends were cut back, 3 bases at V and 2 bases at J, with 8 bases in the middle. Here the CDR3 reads CASSDRVPYEQYF. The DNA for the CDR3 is TGTGCCAGCAGTGACAGAGTCCCCTACGAGCAGTACTTC.

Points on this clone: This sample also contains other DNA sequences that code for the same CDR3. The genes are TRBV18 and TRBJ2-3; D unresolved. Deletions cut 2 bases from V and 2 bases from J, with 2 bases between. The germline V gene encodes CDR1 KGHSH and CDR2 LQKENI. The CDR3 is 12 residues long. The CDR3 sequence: CASSPYTDTQYF. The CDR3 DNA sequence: TGTGCCAGCTCACCATACACAGATACGCAGTATTTT.

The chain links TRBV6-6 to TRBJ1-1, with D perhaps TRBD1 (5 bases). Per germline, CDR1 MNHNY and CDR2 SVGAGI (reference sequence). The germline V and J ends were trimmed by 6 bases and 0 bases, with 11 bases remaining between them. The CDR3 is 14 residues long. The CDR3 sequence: CASRAGRMNTEAFF. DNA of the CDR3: TGTGCCAGCAGGGCGGGACGGATGAACACTGAAGCTTTCTTT.

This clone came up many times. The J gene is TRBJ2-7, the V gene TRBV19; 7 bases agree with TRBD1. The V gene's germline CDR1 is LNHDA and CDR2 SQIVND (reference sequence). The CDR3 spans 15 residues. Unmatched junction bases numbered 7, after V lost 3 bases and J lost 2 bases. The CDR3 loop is CASSMDEGAAYEQYF. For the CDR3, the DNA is TGTGCCAGTAGTATGGATGAGGGGGCCGCCTACGAGCAGTACTTC.

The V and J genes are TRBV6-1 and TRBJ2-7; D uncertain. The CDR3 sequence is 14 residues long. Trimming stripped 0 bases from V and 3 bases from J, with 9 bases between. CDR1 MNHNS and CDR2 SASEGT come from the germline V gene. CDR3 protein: CASSEARSHYEQYF. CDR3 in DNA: TGTGCCAGCAGTGAAGCGCGTTCACACTACGAGCAGTACTTC.

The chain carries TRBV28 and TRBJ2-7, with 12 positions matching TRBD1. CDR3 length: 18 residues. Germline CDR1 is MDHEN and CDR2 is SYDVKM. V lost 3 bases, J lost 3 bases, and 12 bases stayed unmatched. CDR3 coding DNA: TGTGCCAGCAGTTTCCCGGGACAGGGGGCCGTGGGGTACTACGAGCAGTACTTC. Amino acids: CASSFPGQGAVGYYEQYF.

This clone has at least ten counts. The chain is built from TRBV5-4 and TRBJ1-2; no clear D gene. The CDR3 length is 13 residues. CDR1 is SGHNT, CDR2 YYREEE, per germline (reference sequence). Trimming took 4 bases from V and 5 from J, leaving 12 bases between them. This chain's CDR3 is CASSGDEGYGYTF. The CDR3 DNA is TGTGCCAGCAGCGGCGACGAAGGATATGGCTACACCTTC.

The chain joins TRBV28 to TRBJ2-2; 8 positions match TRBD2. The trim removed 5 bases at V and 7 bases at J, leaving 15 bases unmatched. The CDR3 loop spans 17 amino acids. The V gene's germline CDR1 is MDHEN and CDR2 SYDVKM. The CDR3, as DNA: TGTGCCAGCAGTCACCCCGGGGTAGCGGGGTGGGGCGGGGAGCTGTTTTTT. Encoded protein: CASSHPGVAGWGGELFF.

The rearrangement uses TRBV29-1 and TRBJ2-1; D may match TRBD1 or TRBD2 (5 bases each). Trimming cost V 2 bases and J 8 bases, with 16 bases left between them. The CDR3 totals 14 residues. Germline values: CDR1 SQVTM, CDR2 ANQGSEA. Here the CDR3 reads CSVEFPGTPYEQFF. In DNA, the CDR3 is TGCAGCGTTGAATTCCCCGGGACCCCATATGAGCAGTTCTTC.

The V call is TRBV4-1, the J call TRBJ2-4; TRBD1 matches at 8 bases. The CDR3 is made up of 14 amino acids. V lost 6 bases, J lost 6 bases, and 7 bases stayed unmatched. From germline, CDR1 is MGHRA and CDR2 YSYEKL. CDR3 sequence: CASRKFDRGNIQYF. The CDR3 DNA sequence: TGCGCCAGCAGAAAATTTGACAGGGGAAACATTCAGTACTTC.

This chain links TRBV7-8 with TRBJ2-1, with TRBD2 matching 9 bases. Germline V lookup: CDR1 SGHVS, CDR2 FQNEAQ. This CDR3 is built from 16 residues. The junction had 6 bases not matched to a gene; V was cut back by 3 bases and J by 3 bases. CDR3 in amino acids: CASSFIAGVYYNEQFF. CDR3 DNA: TGTGCCAGCAGCTTCATAGCGGGGGTCTACTACAATGAGCAGTTCTTC.

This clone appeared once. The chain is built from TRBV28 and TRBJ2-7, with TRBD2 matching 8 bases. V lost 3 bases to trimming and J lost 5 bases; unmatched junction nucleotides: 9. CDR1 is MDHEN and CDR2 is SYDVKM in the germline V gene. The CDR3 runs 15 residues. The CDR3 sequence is CASSFLGRGEDEQYF. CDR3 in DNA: TGTGCCAGCAGTTTCCTCGGGAGGGGTGAGGACGAGCAGTACTTC.

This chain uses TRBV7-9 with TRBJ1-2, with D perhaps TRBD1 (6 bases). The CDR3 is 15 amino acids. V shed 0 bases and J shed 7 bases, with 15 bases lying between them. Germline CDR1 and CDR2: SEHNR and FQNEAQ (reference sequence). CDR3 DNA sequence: TGTGCCAGCAGCTTAGCGTCGGGGGGCGAGGCTGGCTACACCTTC. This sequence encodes CASSLASGGEAGYTF.